The 15 T cell receptor beta chains presented below share a single source sample, sequenced in a study of T-cell memory formation after mild COVID-19. Each CDR3 protein gets one entry after TCRdb re-called the 5' RACE reads with MiXCR. The table lists fewer than 400,000 distinct CDR3 sequences, under 15% of them singletons. Sample: PBMCs or a T cell subset sorted from them (not recorded which). The receptors originated from a young man who had mild COVID-19 (a few samples of this study predate the infection). Cell type and time point are not known.

J is TRBJ1-1 and V is TRBV3-1; the D is unclear. CDR3 length equals 14 residues. V was trimmed by 1 base and J by 5 bases, leaving 11 bases between them. Germline V gene data show CDR1 as LGHDT and CDR2 as YNNKEL (reference sequence). The CDR3 is CASSQVGGRTEAFF. As DNA, the CDR3 is TGTGCCAGCAGCCAAGTCGGCGGGCGGACTGAAGCTTTCTTT.

The table lists this clonotype with many counts. The V call is TRBV27, the J call TRBJ2-6; tentatively, D is TRBD1 (6 bases). The CDR3 is made up of 18 amino acids. The germline CDR1 and CDR2 sequences are MNHEY and SMNVEV (reference sequence). V was cut by 6 bases and J by 0 bases, with 18 bases left in between. The CDR3 DNA follows: TGTGCCAGCAGCCCTCTTCGGACAGTAAGCTCTGGGGCCAACGTCCTGACTTTC. As protein: CASSPLRTVSSGANVLTF.

The chain uses TRBV12-3 or TRBV12-4 and TRBJ1-2; a weak D match, TRBD1 (6 bases). The CDR3 covers 14 residues. Trimming removed 5 bases at V and 3 bases at J, with 13 bases between. CDR3 amino acids: CASSPYRDHYGYTF. In nucleotides, the CDR3 is TGTGCCAGCAGTCCATACAGGGATCACTATGGCTACACCTTC.

This clonotype was seen only a few times. The J gene is TRBJ2-2, the V gene TRBV24-1; the D gene could be TRBD1 or TRBD2 (5 bases each). V lost 9 bases and J 1 base, leaving 8 bases between the germline ends. Germline CDR1 KGHDR, CDR2 SFDVKD. This CDR3 comprises 13 residues. The CDR3 bases are TGTGCCACCCGGGACCAGAACACCGGGGAGCTGTTTTTT. Translation: CATRDQNTGELFF.

This clonotype was seen many times. V usage is TRBV6-2 or TRBV6-3 and J usage is TRBJ2-7, with 7 bases matching TRBD1. Germline CDR1 reads MNHEY; CDR2 reads SVGEGT. The length of the CDR3 is 14 residues. V lost 5 bases and J lost 0; bases outside the gene matches: 4. In DNA, the CDR3 is TGTGCCAGCAGTCCGGGACAGAGCTCCTACGAGCAGTACGTC. Translated: CASSPGQSSYEQYV.

This clonotype was counted only a few times. The chain carries TRBV7-2 and TRBJ2-7; no clear D. V shed 3 bases and J shed 2 bases, with 14 bases lying between them. The CDR3 runs to 15 residues. From germline, CDR1 is SGHTA and CDR2 FQGNSA. The CDR3 DNA reads as TGTGCCAGCAGCTTTGGCGGCGCAGTCCCCTACGAGCAGTACTTC. Translating gives CASSFGGAVPYEQYF.

This clonotype was observed a handful of times. This chain joins TRBV15 and TRBJ2-5, with D possibly being TRBD1 (5 bases). V shed 1 base and J shed 2 bases, with 8 bases lying between them. Germline V gives CDR1 LNHNV, CDR2 YYDKDF (reference sequence). The CDR3 is made up of 14 amino acids. This CDR3 is CATSRATGQETQYF. The CDR3 nucleotides are TGTGCCACCAGCAGAGCCACAGGTCAAGAGACCCAGTACTTC.

This clonotype has just a few counts. This chain uses TRBV12-3 or TRBV12-4 with TRBJ2-5, with D tentatively TRBD2 (6 bases). The CDR3 runs to 14 residues. V lost 3 bases to trimming and J lost 4 bases, with 12 bases between them. CDR3 DNA sequence: TGTGCCAGCAGTTTTCAGGCGGAGGGAGAGACCCAGTACTTC. Protein: CASSFQAEGETQYF.

This chain links TRBV24-1 with TRBJ2-2; perhaps TRBD1 as D (7 bases). V lost 3 bases and J 4 bases, leaving 11 bases between the germline ends. The length of the CDR3 is 15 residues. Germline V CDR1 and CDR2: KGHDR, SFDVKD. The CDR3 sequence: CATSDGGGPTGELFF. The DNA of the CDR3 is TGTGCCACCAGTGATGGAGGGGGCCCCACCGGGGAGCTGTTTTTT.

The chain recombines TRBV24-1 with TRBJ2-5, with TRBD1 matching over 7 bases. Trimming at V came to 5 bases and at J to 5 bases, leaving 1 base not matched to a gene. This CDR3 is built from 12 residues. The germline CDR1 and CDR2 sequences are KGHDR and SFDVKD. This chain's CDR3 is CATSARGETQYF. The CDR3 nucleotides read TGTGCCACCAGTGCCAGGGGGGAGACCCAGTACTTC.

This clonotype was recorded a few times. The gene calls are TRBV20-1 and TRBJ2-7; no definite D call. Between the trimmed V and J ends, which lost 0 bases and 10 bases, there was a span of 10 bases. Per the germline V gene, CDR1 is DFQATT and CDR2 is SNEGSKA (reference sequence). The CDR3 loop spans 11 amino acids. The CDR3 region is CSARDVDVQYF. CDR3 DNA sequence: TGCAGTGCTAGAGATGTTGACGTTCAGTACTTC.

This clonotype was seen a handful of times. The chain is built from TRBV29-1 and TRBJ2-1, with 9 bases identical to TRBD2. Germline loops: CDR1 SQVTM, CDR2 ANQGSEA. There are 17 residues in the CDR3. The trim removed 4 bases at V and 1 base at J, leaving 11 bases unmatched. The CDR3 is CSVGGTPSGGSYNEQFF. The CDR3 DNA is TGCAGCGTTGGCGGGACCCCCAGCGGGGGGTCCTACAATGAGCAGTTCTTC.

The chain employs TRBV20-1 and TRBJ2-5; D unresolved. This CDR3 spans 12 amino acids. V was clipped by 2 bases and J by 6 bases, with 10 bases between them. Germline V gene sequence: CDR1 DFQATT, CDR2 SNEGSKA (reference sequence). The CDR3 reads CSARRPEKTQYF. As DNA, the CDR3 is TGCAGTGCTAGAAGGCCAGAGAAGACCCAGTACTTC.

The chain couples TRBV29-1 to TRBJ2-2; the D is unclear. CDR1 is SQVTM and CDR2 is ANQGSEA in the germline V gene. This CDR3 is built from 13 residues. With 3 bases removed from V and 0 bases from J, the gap between germline ends came to 5 bases. The CDR3 here is CSVDGANTGELFF. For the CDR3, the DNA is TGCAGCGTTGATGGGGCGAACACCGGGGAGCTGTTTTTT.

The table lists this clonotype with a few counts. The V gene is TRBV11-2, the J gene TRBJ1-3; TRBD1 is a possible D gene (5 bases). This CDR3 is built from 16 residues. Germline CDR1 SGHAT, CDR2 FQNNGV. V was shortened by 4 bases and J by 3 bases, with 16 bases between the two germline ends. The CDR3 nucleotides read TGTGCCAGCAGCTCCACCCCGGGGGAAATTGGAAACACCATATATTTT. Residues: CASSSTPGEIGNTIYF.